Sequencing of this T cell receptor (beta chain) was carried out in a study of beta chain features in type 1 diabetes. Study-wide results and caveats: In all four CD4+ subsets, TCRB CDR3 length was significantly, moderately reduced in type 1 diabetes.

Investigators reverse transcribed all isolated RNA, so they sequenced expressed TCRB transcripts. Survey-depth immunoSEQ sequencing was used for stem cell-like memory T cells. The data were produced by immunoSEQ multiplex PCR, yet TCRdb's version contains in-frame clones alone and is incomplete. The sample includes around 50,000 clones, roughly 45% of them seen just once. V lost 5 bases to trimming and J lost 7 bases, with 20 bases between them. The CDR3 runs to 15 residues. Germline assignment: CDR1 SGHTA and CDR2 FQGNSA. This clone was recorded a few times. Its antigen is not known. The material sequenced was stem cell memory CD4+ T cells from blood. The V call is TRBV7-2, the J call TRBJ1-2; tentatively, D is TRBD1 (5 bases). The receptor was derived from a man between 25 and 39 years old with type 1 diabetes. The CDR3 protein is CASSLRFGGVAGYTF. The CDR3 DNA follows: TGTGCCAGCAGCCTCCGATTCGGGGGAGTAGCTGGCTACACCTTC.